The entry that follows covers one T cell receptor beta chain sequence. Antigen: not known. The data stem from a study of T cell responses to AZD1222 COVID-19 vaccine. Study-level information: Pooling covered second doses at about 4 or about 12 weeks. Findings and limits, study-wide: Along spike, vaccine-associated CD4 TCRs were found throughout, with dominance at 160-218 and 743-854.

Produced via immunoSEQ multiplex PCR; TCRdb's table is partial and in-frame only. The table lists 130,000 to 150,000 clones, over 85% of them singletons. Germline CDR1 is LNHDA and CDR2 is SQIVND (reference sequence). Trimming took off 5 bases at V and 3 bases at J, with 19 bases between the two ends. The CDR3 extends over 16 amino acids. This TCR was recovered from an adult in good health. The rearrangement links TRBV19 to TRBJ1-1, with D possibly TRBD1 on 6 matching bases. Sample: peripheral blood, taken on day 0 of AZD1222 vaccination. The CDR3 sequence: CASSVLRDTLDTEAFF. The DNA of the CDR3 is TGTGCCAGTAGTGTTCTCCGGGACACCTTGGACACTGAAGCTTTCTTT.